This T cell receptor (beta chain) originates from a study of T cell changes during pregnancy in multiple sclerosis. Germline assignment: CDR1 KGHSH and CDR2 LQKENI. This CDR3 has 15 residues. V shed 2 bases, J shed 4 bases, and the junction held 4 bases outside the gene matches. TCRdb's copy holds only in-frame clones and misses some; the assay was immunoSEQ multiplex PCR. The sample lists 65,000 to 85,000 clones, approximately 95% seen once, with roughly 0.93% in the top ten. The input for sequencing was peripheral blood, taken in the second trimester of pregnancy. The receptor was isolated from a female donor in good health, enrolled as a control in a pregnancy study. The chain recombines TRBV18 with TRBJ1-4; the match to TRBD1 covers 7 bases. DNA of the CDR3: TGTGCCAGCTCACCAGGACAGGAGATTAATGAAAAACTGTTTTTT. This gives the protein CASSPGQEINEKLFF.